A single sample gave rise to the 21 T cell receptor beta chains below, sequenced in a study of cytomegalovirus exposure and HLA in healthy donors listed by TCRdb under 2017. The library was prepared using the immunoSEQ multiplex PCR assay. For the multiplex PCR, a mixture combining 60 forward primers for TCR Vbeta segments and 13 reverse primers for TCR Jbeta segments was used. TCRdb holds this immuneACCESS table with in-frame rearrangements only. Some clones are missing; in checked studies, unresolved V genes explain under half, and the rest has no known cause. The sample table lists 100,000 to 150,000 clones, 75% to 85% of them with a count of one. The ten largest clonotypes hold 8.9% of the sample. Material: PBMCs. The receptors were gathered from a man aged 25-40 years in good health and CMV-seropositive.

This sequence joins TRBV10-3 and TRBJ2-1, with D uncertain. With 4 bases removed from V and 3 bases from J, the gap between germline ends came to 13 bases. CDR1 and CDR2 from the germline V gene are ENHRY and SYGVKD. This CDR3 has 15 residues. The CDR3: CAISGETNNYNEQFF. CDR3 DNA: TGTGCCATCAGTGGCGAGACAAACAACTACAATGAGCAGTTCTTC.

The table lists this clone with a count of one. The rearrangement uses TRBV27 and TRBJ1-2; no firm D call. The germline V gene encodes CDR1 MNHEY and CDR2 SMNVEV (reference sequence). The CDR3 runs 14 residues. V dropped 5 bases and J dropped 0 bases, with 10 bases sitting between them. CDR3 amino acids: CASSPPSTNYGYTF. The DNA of the CDR3 is TGTGCCAGCAGTCCCCCCAGTACTAACTATGGCTACACCTTC.

This clone was detected only a few times. The genes are TRBV30 and TRBJ1-5, with D perhaps TRBD1 (6 bases). Germline lookup yields CDR1 GTSNPN and CDR2 SVGIG (reference sequence). This CDR3 contains 14 residues. The germline V and J ends were trimmed by 3 bases and 4 bases, with 13 bases remaining between them. The chain's CDR3 is CAWRAQGSNQPQHF. The CDR3 DNA is TGTGCCTGGAGAGCACAGGGTAGTAATCAGCCCCAGCATTTT.

This chain uses TRBV6-5 with TRBJ1-1; possible D gene TRBD1, 6 bases. The CDR3 sequence is 15 residues long. Germline CDR1 is MNHEY and CDR2 is SVGAGI. Trimming cost V 6 bases and J 3 bases, with 17 bases left between them. CDR3 residues: CASREIRDKDTEAFF. The DNA of the CDR3 is TGTGCCAGCAGGGAAATAAGGGACAAGGACACTGAAGCTTTCTTT.

The chain carries TRBV11-2 and TRBJ1-3, with D unresolved. CDR1 is SGHAT and CDR2 is FQNNGV in the germline V gene. The CDR3 covers 14 residues. V lost 8 bases to trimming and J lost 0 bases, with 11 bases between them. The DNA for the CDR3 is TGTGCCAGCTCCCGGTGGAGCTCTGGAAACACCATATATTTT. Amino acid sequence: CASSRWSSGNTIYF.

This clone was counted once. The J gene is TRBJ2-7, the V gene TRBV6-5; D gene unclear. This CDR3 spans 12 amino acids. CDR1 and CDR2 from the germline V gene are MNHEY and SVGAGI. Trimming removed 6 bases from V and 8 bases from J, with 14 bases in between. The chain's CDR3 is CASSPDWLKQYF. In nucleotides, the CDR3 is TGTGCCAGCAGCCCAGACTGGTTAAAGCAGTACTTC.

V is TRBV6-5 and J is TRBJ1-1; D is ambiguous. The CDR3 has 14 amino acids. With 6 bases removed from V and 3 bases from J, the gap between germline ends came to 14 bases. Germline assignment: CDR1 MNHEY and CDR2 SVGAGI. The CDR3 DNA follows: TGTGCCAGCAGGGTAGGGAGGGCCGACACTGAAGCTTTCTTT. This codes for CASRVGRADTEAFF.

The chain joins TRBV9 to TRBJ2-1; TRBD1 is a possible D gene (5 bases). The CDR3 consists of 14 residues. V was clipped by 0 bases and J by 5 bases, with 9 bases between them. In germline, CDR1 is SGDLS, CDR2 YYNGEE. CDR3 in amino acids: CASSVANRNNEQFF. Here the CDR3 DNA reads TGTGCCAGCAGCGTAGCTAACAGGAACAATGAGCAGTTCTTC.

This clone was counted a single time. V usage is TRBV5-1 and J usage is TRBJ2-3; 7 bases are a match to TRBD1. The CDR3 contains 15 residues. Germline V lookup: CDR1 SGHRS, CDR2 YFSETQ. Trimming removed 0 bases from V and 4 bases from J; junction bases left unmatched: 5. The CDR3 coding sequence is TGCGCCAGCAGCTTGGCAGGGGGTGCGGCAGATACGCAGTATTTT. As protein: CASSLAGGAADTQYF.

The V call is TRBV13, the J call TRBJ1-1, with a weak D call TRBD1 (5 bases). V was pared by 7 bases and J by 0 bases, with 15 bases between. The CDR3 length is 15 residues. Per the germline V gene, CDR1 is PRHDT and CDR2 is FYEKMQ (reference sequence). The CDR3 here is CASTQGRGLNTEAFF. CDR3 in DNA: TGTGCCAGCACCCAAGGGCGGGGACTGAACACTGAAGCTTTCTTT. Full variable domain (rest looked up from reference TRBV13 and TRBJ1-1): AAGVIQSPRHLIKEKRETATLKCYPIPRHDTVYWYQQGPGQDPQFLISFYEKMQSDKGSIPDRFSAQQFSDYHSELNMSSLELGDSALYFCASTQGRGLNTEAFFGQGTRLTVV.

The rearrangement links TRBV27 to TRBJ1-1, with D perhaps matching TRBD1 (6 bases). In germline, CDR1 is MNHEY, CDR2 SMNVEV (reference sequence). Between the trimmed V and J ends, which lost 3 bases and 1 base, there was a span of 9 bases. This CDR3 contains 14 residues. CDR3 amino acids: CASSFPGANTEAFF. The CDR3 DNA follows: TGTGCCAGCAGTTTCCCAGGGGCGAACACTGAAGCTTTCTTT.

This clone was recorded only once. The chain has TRBV7-9 and TRBJ2-7, with 8 bases fitting TRBD1. This CDR3 has 15 residues. Trimming took 5 bases from V and 5 from J; bases not matched to a gene: 11. Germline CDR1 reads SEHNR; CDR2 reads FQNEAQ (reference sequence). The CDR3, as DNA: TGTGCCAGCAGCCCTCAGGGGGCCCACCGGGACGAGCAGTACTTC. Protein: CASSPQGAHRDEQYF.

The gene calls are TRBV28 and TRBJ2-1, with a possible D match to TRBD2 (5 bases). Germline V lookup: CDR1 MDHEN, CDR2 SYDVKM. V was shortened by 9 bases and J by 7 bases, with 10 bases between the two germline ends. This CDR3 has 11 residues. CDR3 in DNA: TGTGCCAGTTCAGGAGGAAATGAGCAGTTCTTC. This translates into CASSGGNEQFF. The complete variable domain, with remaining parts taken from reference TRBV28 and TRBJ2-1, reads DVKVTQSSRYLVKRTGEKVFLECVQDMDHENMFWYRQDPGLGLRLIYFSYDVKMKEKGDIPEGYSVSREKKERFSLILESASTNQTSMYLCASSGGNEQFFGPGTRLTVL.

The chain is built from TRBV15 and TRBJ1-6, with D unclear. V was trimmed by 0 bases and J by 12 bases, leaving 9 bases between them. The length of the CDR3 is 13 residues. The germline CDR1 and CDR2 sequences are LNHNV and YYDKDF (reference sequence). The CDR3 region is CATSRDREEPLHF. Here the CDR3 DNA reads TGTGCCACCAGCAGAGATAGGGAGGAACCCCTCCACTTT.

On this clone itself: This same CDR3 is encoded by further DNA sequences in the sample. The chain employs TRBV27 and TRBJ1-1; a weak D match, TRBD1 (5 bases). V was cut by 5 bases and J by 3 bases, with 13 bases left in between. The length of the CDR3 is 14 residues. CDR1 MNHEY and CDR2 SMNVEV come from the germline V gene (reference sequence). CDR3 residues: CASSLYQGYTEAFF. The DNA for the CDR3 is TGTGCCAGCAGTCTATATCAGGGTTACACTGAAGCTTTCTTT.

The genes are TRBV4-1 and TRBJ2-5, with 9 bases lining up with TRBD1. CDR1 is MGHRA and CDR2 is YSYEKL in the germline V gene. Trimming at V came to 2 bases and at J to 2 bases, leaving 9 bases not matched to a gene. This CDR3 comprises 17 residues. CDR3 nucleotide sequence: TGCGCCAGCAGCCAAATACTAAACAGGGGGCCTCAAGAGACCCAGTACTTC. This encodes CASSQILNRGPQETQYF.

The chain employs TRBV5-4 and TRBJ1-2; 8 nucleotides align to TRBD1. The CDR3 is 13 residues long. CDR1 and CDR2 (germline): SGHNT, YYREEE (reference sequence). V was clipped by 3 bases and J by 7 bases; unmatched bases: 5. CDR3 in DNA: TGTGCCAGCAGCTCGGACAGGGCGCGTGGCTACACCTTC. As protein: CASSSDRARGYTF.

This clone has just a few counts. J is TRBJ2-1 and V is TRBV27, with TRBD2 identical over 14 bases. The CDR3 consists of 16 residues. Germline V gene lookup returns CDR1 MNHEY and CDR2 SMNVEV (reference sequence). J was trimmed by 5 bases and V by 5 bases; bases with no gene match: 5. The CDR3 region is CASSHGLAGGHNEQFF. In DNA form, the CDR3 reads TGTGCCAGCAGTCACGGACTAGCGGGGGGACACAATGAGCAGTTCTTC.

The chain couples TRBV11-2 to TRBJ1-4; 7 nucleotides align to TRBD1. The J segment lost 8 bases and the V segment lost 0 bases, leaving 6 bases of the junction unmatched. This CDR3 comprises 15 residues. The germline CDR1 and CDR2 sequences are SGHAT and FQNNGV. CDR3 bases: TGTGCCAGCAGCTTAGAGGCAGGGGGAGTCGAAAAACTGTTTTTT. This translates into CASSLEAGGVEKLFF.

This clone was recorded a few times. The chain joins TRBV18 to TRBJ2-7, with D hard to call. This CDR3 has 13 amino acids. Germline values: CDR1 KGHSH, CDR2 LQKENI. Trimming shortened V by 3 bases and J by 5 bases, and 11 bases separated the two germline ends. CDR3 bases: TGTGCCAGCTCACCTCAAGCCCTCAACGAGCAGTACTTC. It is translated as CASSPQALNEQYF.

The rearrangement uses TRBV6-1 and TRBJ2-5, with 7 positions matching TRBD1. Germline CDR1 reads MNHNS; CDR2 reads SASEGT. The ends lost 5 bases at V and 4 bases at J; junction bases unmatched: 10. This CDR3 contains 15 residues. CDR3 loop: CASSPTWTGSETQYF. The CDR3 DNA is TGTGCCAGCAGTCCAACTTGGACAGGTTCAGAGACCCAGTACTTC.